The T cell receptor (beta chain) under discussion was sequenced for a study of identical twins. Each donor (without exception) was a healthy Caucasian. This clonotype was counted at least ten times. The ends lost 3 bases at V and 2 bases at J; junction bases unmatched: 0. CDR3 length equals 14 residues. Per germline, CDR1 SGHRS and CDR2 YFSETQ. TCRdb called the 5' RACE reads again in MiXCR, with one record for every CDR3 protein. The sample records around 280,000 distinct CDR3 sequences, approximately 8.5% being singletons. The data were also submitted as part of a second study, on yellow fever vaccine responses in identical twins. That work states: Reportedly, the response of twins' T cells to the vaccine seemed partly convergent, partly personalized.

The source is a woman under 30 in good health. Sequencing was performed on memory (CD45RO+) T cells sorted from blood. The chain has TRBV5-1 and TRBJ2-7; the match to TRBD1 covers 12 bases. This CDR3 reads CASSWDRGPYEQYF. In DNA, the CDR3 is TGCGCCAGCAGCTGGGACAGGGGGCCCTACGAGCAGTACTTC.